This TCR beta chain was recorded in a study of T cell responses to AZD1222 COVID-19 vaccine. This table comes from immunoSEQ multiplex PCR, and its TCRdb copy is limited to in-frame clones, with some not included. The sample gives around 150,000 clones, 94% of which show up once; 1.3% is in the top ten. On this clone: What it recognizes is unknown.

Notes on the study in general: The peak T cell response came first, and repertoires were sampled only after it. White British ancestry dominated among donors, who included more females, and clonal diversity was possibly underestimated. The span of vaccine-associated CD4 TCRs extended across spike, with dominance at 160-218 and 743-854. As reported, nearly half of all spike-specific TCRs target variant regions that are unmutated.

This CDR3 spans 15 amino acids. Trimming cost V 3 bases and J 0 bases, with 10 bases left between them. In germline, CDR1 is WNHNN, CDR2 SYGVQD (reference sequence). The genes are TRBV10-1 and TRBJ2-3; the D is unclear. The material sequenced was peripheral blood, taken on day 0 of AZD1222 vaccination. The origin of this receptor is an adult in good health. CDR3 residues: CASSDWATSTDTQYF. CDR3 nucleotides: TGCGCCAGCAGTGATTGGGCTACTAGCACAGATACGCAGTATTTT.